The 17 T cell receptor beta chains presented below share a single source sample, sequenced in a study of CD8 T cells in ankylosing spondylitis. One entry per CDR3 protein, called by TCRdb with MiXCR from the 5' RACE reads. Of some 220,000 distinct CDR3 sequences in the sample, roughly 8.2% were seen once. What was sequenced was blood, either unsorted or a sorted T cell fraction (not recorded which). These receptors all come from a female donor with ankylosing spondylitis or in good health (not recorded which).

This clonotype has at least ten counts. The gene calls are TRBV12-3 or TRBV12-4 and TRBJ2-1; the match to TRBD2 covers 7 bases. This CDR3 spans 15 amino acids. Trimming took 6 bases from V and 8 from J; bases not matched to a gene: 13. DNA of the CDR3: TGTGCCAGCAGCTGGGACTATTCCGGTCCCGATGAGCAGTTCTTC. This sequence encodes CASSWDYSGPDEQFF.

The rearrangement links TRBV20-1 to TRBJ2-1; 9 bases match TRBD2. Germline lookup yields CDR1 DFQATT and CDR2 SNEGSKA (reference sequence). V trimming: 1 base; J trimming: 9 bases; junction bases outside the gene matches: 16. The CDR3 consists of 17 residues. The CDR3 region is CSARGLTAGGPRGEQFF. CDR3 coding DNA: TGCAGTGCTAGAGGACTAACGGCGGGAGGGCCAAGGGGTGAGCAGTTCTTC.

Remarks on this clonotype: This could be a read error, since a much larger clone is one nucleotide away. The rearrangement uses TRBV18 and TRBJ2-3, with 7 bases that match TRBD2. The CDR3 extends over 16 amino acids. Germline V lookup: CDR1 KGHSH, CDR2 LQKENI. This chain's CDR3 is CVSSVVGGGPADTQYF. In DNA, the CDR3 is TGTGTCAGCTCAGTCGTCGGGGGAGGGCCTGCAGATACGCAGTATTTT.

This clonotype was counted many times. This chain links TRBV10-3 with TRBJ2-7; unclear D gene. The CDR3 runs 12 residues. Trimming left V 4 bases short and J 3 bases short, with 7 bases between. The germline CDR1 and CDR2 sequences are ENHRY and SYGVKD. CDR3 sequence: CAISVSDYEQYF. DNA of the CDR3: TGTGCCATCAGTGTCTCTGACTACGAGCAGTACTTC.

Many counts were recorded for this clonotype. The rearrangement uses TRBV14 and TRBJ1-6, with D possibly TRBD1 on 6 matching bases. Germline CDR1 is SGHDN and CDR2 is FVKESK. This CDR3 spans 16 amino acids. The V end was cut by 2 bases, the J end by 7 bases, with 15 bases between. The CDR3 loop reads CASSQSQGWMNSPLHF. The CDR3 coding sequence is TGTGCCAGCAGCCAATCCCAGGGGTGGATGAATTCACCCCTCCACTTT.

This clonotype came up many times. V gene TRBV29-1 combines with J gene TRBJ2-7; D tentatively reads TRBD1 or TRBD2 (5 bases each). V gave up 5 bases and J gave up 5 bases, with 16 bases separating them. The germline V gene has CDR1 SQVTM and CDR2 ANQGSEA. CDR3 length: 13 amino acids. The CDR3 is CSVTGTHGHEQYF. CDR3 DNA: TGCAGCGTTACCGGGACGCATGGGCACGAGCAGTACTTC.

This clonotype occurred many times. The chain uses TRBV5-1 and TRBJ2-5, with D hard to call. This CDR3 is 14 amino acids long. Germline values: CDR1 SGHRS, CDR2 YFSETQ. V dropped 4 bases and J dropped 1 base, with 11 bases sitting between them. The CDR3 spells CASSPGSRQETQYF. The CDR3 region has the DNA TGCGCCAGCAGCCCCGGGTCCCGCCAAGAGACCCAGTACTTC. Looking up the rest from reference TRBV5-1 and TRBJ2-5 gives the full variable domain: KAGVTQTPRYLIKTRGQQVTLSCSPISGHRSVSWYQQTPGQGLQFLFEYFSETQRNKGNFPGRFSGRQFSNSRSEMNVSTLELGDSALYLCASSPGSRQETQYFGPGTRLLVL.

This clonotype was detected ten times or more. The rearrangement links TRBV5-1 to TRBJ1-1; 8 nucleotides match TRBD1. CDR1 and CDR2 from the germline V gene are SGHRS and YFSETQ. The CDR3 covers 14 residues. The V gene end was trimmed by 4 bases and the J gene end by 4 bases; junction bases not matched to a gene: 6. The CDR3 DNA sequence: TGCGCCAGCAGCCCCCAACAGGGGGGCACTGAAGCTTTCTTT. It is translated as CASSPQQGGTEAFF.

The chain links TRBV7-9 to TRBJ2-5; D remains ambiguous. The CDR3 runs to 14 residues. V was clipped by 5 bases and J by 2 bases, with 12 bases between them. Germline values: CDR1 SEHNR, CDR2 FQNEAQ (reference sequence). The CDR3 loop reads CASSPENLQETQYF. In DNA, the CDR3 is TGTGCCAGCAGCCCAGAGAATTTACAAGAGACCCAGTACTTC. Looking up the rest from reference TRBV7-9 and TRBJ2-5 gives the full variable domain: DTGVSQNPRHKITKRGQNVTFRCDPISEHNRLYWYRQTLGQGPEFLTYFQNEAQLEKSRLLSDRFSAERPKGSFSTLEIQRTEQGDSAMYLCASSPENLQETQYFGPGTRLLVL.

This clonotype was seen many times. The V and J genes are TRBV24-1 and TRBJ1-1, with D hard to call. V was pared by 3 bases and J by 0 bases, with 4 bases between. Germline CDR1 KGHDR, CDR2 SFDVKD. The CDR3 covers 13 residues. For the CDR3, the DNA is TGTGCCACCAGTGATCCGATGAACACTGAAGCTTTCTTT. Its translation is CATSDPMNTEAFF.

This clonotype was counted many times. For the CDR3, the DNA is TGCAGTGCTCGGACAGGGCCAACCGGGGAGCTGTTTTTT. As protein: CSARTGPTGELFF. The chain uses TRBV20-1 and TRBJ2-2, with 8 bases aligning to TRBD1. Germline assignment: CDR1 DFQATT and CDR2 SNEGSKA (reference sequence). The CDR3 contains 13 residues. The junction had 4 bases not matched to a gene; V was cut back by 5 bases and J by 5 bases.

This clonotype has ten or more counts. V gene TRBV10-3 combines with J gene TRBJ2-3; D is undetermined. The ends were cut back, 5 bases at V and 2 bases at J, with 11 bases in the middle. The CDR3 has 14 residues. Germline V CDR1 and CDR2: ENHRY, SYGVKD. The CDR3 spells CAISIGDITDTQYF. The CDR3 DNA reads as TGTGCCATCAGTATCGGTGATATCACAGATACGCAGTATTTT.

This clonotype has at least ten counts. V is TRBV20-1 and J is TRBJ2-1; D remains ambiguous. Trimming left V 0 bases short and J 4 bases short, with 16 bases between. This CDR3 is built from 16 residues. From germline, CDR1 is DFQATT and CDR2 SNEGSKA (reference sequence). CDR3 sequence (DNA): TGCAGTGCTAGAGACCCACGAGCGACGGGTTACAATGAGCAGTTCTTC. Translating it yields CSARDPRATGYNEQFF.

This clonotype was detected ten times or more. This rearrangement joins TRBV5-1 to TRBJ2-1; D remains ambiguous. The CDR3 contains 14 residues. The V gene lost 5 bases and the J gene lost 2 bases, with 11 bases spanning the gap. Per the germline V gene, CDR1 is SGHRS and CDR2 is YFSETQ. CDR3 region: CASRDTPAYNEQFF. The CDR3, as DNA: TGCGCCAGCAGGGATACCCCAGCCTACAATGAGCAGTTCTTC.

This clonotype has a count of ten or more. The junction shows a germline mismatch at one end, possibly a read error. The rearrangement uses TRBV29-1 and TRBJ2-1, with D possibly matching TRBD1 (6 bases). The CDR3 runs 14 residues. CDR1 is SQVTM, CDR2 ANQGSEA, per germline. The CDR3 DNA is TGCAGCGTTATCCGGGACACATCCTCCAATGAGCAGTTCTTC. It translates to CSVIRDTSSNEQFF.

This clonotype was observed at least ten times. The CDR3 DNA reads TGCAGTGCTTTACAGGGGAAAGGAACTGAAGCTTTCTTT. This encodes CSALQGKGTEAFF. The genes are TRBV20-1 and TRBJ1-1; TRBD1 matches 7 bases. There are 13 residues in the CDR3. J was trimmed by 5 bases and V by 5 bases; bases with no gene match: 8. Germline CDR1 reads DFQATT; CDR2 reads SNEGSKA (reference sequence).

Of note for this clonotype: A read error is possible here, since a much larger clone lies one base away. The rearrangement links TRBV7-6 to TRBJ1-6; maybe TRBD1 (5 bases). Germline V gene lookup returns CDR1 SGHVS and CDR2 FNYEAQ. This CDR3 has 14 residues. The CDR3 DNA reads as TGTACCAGCAGCGCCGGGACTGTGAATTCACCCCTCCACTTT. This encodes CTSSAGTVNSPLHF.